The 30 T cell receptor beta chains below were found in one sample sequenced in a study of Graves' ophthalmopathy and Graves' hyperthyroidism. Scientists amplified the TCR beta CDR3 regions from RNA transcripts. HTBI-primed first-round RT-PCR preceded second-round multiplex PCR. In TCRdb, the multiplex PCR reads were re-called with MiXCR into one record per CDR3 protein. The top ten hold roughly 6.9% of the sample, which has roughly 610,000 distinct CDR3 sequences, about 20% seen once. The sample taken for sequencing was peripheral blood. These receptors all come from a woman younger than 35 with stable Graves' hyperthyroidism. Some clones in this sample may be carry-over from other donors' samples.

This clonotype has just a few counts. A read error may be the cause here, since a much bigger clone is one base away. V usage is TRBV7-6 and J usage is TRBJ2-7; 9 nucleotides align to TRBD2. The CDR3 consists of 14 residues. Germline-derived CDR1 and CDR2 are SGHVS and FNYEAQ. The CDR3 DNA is TGTGCCAGCAGACCTAGCGGGGTTTCCTGCGAGCAGTACTTC. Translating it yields CASRPSGVSCEQYF.

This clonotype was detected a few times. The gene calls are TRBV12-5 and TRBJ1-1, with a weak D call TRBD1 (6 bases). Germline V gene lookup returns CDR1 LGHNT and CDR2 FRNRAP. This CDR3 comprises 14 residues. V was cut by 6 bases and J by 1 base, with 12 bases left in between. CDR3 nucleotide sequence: TGTGCTAGTGGCTCCGGGACAAGGAACACTGAAGCTTTCTTT. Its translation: CASGSGTRNTEAFF.

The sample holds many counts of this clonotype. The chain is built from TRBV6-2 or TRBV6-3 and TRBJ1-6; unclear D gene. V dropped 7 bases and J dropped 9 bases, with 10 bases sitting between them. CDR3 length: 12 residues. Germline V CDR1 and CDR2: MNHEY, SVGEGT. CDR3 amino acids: CASTPSGSPLHF. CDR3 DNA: TGTGCCAGCACCCCCAGTGGTTCACCCCTCCACTTT.

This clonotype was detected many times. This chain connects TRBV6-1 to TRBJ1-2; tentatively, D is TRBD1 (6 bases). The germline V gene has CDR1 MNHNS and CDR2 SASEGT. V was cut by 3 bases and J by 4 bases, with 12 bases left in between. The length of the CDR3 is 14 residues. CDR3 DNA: TGTGCCAGCAGTGATCCCGGACAGTCCTATGGCTACACCTTC. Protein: CASSDPGQSYGYTF.

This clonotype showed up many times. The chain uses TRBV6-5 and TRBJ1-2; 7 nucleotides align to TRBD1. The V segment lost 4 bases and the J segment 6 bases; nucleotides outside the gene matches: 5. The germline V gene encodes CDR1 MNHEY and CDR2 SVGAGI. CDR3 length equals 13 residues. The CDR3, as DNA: TGTGCCAGCAGTTGGACAGGTTGGGATGGCTACACCTTC. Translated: CASSWTGWDGYTF.

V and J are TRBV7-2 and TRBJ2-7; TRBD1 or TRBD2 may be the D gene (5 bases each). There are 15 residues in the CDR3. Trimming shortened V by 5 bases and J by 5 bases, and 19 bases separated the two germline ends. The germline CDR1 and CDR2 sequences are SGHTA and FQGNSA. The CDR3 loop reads CASSPYWGLYNEQYF. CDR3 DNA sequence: TGTGCCAGCAGCCCCTACTGGGGGTTGTACAACGAGCAGTACTTC.

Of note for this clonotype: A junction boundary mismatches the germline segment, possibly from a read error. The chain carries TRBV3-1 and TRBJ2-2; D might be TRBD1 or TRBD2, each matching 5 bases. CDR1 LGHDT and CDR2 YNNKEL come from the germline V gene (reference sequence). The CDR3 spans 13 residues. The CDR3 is CASSQTGPGELFF. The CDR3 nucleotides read TGTGCCAGCAGCCAAACGGGGCCCGGGGAGTTGTTTTTT.

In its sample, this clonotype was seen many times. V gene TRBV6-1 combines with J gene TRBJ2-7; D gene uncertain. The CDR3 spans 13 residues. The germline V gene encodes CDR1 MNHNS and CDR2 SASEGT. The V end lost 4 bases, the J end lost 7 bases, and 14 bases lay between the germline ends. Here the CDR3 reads CASSVGLISEQYF. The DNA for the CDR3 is TGTGCCAGCAGTGTAGGGCTGATAAGTGAGCAGTACTTC.

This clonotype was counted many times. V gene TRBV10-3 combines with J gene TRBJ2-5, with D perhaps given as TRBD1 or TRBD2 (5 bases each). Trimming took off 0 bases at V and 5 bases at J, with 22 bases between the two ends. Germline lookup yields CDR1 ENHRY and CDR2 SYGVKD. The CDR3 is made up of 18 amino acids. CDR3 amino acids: CAISESWRVPGRRETQYF. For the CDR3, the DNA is TGTGCCATCAGTGAGTCCTGGAGAGTCCCAGGGCGGAGGGAGACCCAGTACTTC.

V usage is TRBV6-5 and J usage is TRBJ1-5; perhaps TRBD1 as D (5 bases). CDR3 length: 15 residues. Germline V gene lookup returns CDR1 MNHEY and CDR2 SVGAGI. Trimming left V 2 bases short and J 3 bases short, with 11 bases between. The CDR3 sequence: CASSYPGLVNQPQHF. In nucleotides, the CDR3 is TGTGCCAGCAGTTACCCGGGGCTCGTCAATCAGCCCCAGCATTTT.

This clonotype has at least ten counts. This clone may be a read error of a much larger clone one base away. CDR3 residues: CASRLVWGETQHF. In DNA, the CDR3 is TGTGCCTCCAGACTAGTATGGGGAGAGACCCAGCACTTC. This chain connects TRBV12-3 or TRBV12-4 to TRBJ2-5, with a tentative D call TRBD2 (6 bases). CDR3 size: 13 residues.

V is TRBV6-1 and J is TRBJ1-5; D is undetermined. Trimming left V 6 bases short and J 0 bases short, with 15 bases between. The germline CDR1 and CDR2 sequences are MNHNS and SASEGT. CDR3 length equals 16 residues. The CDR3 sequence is CASSDWPADSNQPQHF. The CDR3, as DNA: TGTGCCAGCAGCGATTGGCCAGCTGATAGCAATCAGCCCCAGCATTTT.

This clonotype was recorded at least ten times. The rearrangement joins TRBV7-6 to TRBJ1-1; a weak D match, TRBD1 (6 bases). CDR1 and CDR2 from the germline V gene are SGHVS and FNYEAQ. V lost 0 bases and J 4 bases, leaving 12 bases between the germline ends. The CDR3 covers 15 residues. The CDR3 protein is CASSLALGGGTEAFF. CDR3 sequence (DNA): TGTGCCAGCAGCTTAGCGCTCGGGGGCGGCACTGAAGCTTTCTTT.

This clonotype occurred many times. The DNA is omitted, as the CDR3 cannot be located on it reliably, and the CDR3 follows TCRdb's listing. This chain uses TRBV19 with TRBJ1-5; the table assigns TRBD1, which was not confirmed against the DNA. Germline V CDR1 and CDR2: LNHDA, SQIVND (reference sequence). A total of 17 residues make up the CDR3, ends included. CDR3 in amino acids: CASSSGQGGGGNQPQHF.

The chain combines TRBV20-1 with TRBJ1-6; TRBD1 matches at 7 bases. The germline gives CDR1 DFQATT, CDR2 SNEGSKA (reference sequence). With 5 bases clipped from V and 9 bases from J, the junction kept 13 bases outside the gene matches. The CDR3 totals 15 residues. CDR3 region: CSAPGEGGASSPLHF. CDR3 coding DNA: TGCAGTGCTCCTGGAGAAGGGGGCGCTTCTTCACCCCTCCACTTT.

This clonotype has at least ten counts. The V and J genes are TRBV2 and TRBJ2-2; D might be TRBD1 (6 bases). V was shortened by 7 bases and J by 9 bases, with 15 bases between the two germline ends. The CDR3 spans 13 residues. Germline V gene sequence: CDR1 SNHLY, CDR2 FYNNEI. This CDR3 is CASKLDQGRELFF. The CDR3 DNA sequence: TGTGCCAGCAAGCTAGACCAGGGGCGGGAGCTGTTTTTT.

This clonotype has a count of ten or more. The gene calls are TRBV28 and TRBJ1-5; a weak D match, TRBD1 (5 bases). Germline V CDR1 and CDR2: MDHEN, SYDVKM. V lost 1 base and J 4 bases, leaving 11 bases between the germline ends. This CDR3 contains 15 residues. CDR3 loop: CASSLSTRANQPQHF. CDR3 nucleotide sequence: TGTGCCAGCAGTTTATCCACCAGGGCAAATCAGCCCCAGCATTTT.

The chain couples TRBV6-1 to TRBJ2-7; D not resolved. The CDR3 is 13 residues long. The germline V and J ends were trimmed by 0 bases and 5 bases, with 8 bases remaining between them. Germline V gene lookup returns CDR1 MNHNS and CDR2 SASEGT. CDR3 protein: CASSEAGGDEQYF. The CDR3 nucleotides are TGTGCCAGCAGTGAAGCGGGTGGAGACGAGCAGTACTTC.

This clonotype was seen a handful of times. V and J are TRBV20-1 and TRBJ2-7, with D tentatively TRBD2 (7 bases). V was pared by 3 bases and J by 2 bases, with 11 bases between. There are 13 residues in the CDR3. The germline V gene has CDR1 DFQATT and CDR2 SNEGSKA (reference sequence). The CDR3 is CSARRGPTYEQYF. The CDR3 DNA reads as TGCAGTGCTAGGCGGGGGCCCACCTACGAGCAGTACTTC.

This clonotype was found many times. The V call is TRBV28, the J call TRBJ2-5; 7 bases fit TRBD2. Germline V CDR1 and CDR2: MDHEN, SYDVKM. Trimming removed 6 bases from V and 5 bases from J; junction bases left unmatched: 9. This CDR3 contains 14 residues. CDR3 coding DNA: TGTGCCAGCAGGAAAGCGGGACGCTCGGAGACCCAGTACTTC. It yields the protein CASRKAGRSETQYF.

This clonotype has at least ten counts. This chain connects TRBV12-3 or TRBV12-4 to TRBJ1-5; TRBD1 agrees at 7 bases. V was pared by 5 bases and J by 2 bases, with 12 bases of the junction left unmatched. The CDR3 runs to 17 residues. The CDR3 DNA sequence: TGTGCCAGCAGTAGTCGTAACAGGGGAGAGGGCAATCAGCCCCAGCATTTT. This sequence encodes CASSSRNRGEGNQPQHF.

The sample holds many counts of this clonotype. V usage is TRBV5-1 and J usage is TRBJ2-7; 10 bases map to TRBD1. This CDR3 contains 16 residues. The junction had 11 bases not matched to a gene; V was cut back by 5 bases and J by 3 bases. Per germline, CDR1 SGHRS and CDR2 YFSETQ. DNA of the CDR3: TGCGCCAGCAGGAGGACAGGGGGACGCTCCCTCTACGAGCAGTACTTC. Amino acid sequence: CASRRTGGRSLYEQYF.

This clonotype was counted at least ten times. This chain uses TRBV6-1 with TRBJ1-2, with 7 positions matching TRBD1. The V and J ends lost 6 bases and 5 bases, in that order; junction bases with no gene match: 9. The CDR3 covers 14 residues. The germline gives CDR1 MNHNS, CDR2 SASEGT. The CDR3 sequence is CASRGDSPPYGYTF. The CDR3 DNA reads TGTGCCAGCAGAGGGGACAGCCCCCCTTATGGCTACACCTTC.

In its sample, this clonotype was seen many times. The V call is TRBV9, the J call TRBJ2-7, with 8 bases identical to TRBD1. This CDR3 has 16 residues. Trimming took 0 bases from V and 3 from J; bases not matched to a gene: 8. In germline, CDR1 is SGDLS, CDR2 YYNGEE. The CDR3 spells CASSVETGTGLYEQYF. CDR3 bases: TGTGCCAGCAGCGTAGAGACCGGGACAGGCCTCTACGAGCAGTACTTC.

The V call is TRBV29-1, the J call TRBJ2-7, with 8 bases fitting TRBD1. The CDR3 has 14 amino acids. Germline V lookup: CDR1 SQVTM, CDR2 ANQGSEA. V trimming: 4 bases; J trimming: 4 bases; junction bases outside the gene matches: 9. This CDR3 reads CSVGEDRVGYEQYF. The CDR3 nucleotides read TGCAGCGTTGGAGAGGACAGGGTGGGTTACGAGCAGTACTTC.

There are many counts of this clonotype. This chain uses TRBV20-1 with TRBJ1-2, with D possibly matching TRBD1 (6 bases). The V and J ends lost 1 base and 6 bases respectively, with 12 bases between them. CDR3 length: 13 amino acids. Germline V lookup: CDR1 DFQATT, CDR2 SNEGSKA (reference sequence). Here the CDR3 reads CSARVPQGNGYTF. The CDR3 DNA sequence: TGCAGTGCTAGAGTGCCACAGGGAAATGGCTACACCTTC.

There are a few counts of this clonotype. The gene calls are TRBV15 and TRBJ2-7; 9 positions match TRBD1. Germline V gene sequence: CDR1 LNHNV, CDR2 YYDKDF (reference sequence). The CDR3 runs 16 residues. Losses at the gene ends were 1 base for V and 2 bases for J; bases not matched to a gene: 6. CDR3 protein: CATSRGSGQGTYEQYF. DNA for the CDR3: TGTGCCACCAGCAGAGGGTCGGGACAGGGAACCTACGAGCAGTACTTC.

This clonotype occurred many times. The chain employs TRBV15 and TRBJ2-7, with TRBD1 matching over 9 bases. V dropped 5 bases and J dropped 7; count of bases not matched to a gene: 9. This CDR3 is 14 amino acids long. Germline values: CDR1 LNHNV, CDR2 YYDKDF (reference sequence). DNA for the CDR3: TGTGCCACCAGCGGAGGGACAGGGCCCTTTGAGCAGTACTTC. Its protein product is CATSGGTGPFEQYF.

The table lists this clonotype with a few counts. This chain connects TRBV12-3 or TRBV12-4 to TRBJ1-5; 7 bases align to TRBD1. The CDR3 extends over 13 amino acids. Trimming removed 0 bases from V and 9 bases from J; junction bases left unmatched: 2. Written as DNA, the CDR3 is TGTGCCAGCAGTTTAGCAAACAGGGGGCCCCAGCATTTT. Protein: CASSLANRGPQHF.

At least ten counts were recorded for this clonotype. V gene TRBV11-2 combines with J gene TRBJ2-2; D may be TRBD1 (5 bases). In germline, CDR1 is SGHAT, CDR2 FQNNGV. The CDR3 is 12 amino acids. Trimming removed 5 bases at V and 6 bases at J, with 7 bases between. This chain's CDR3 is CASSRGPGELFF. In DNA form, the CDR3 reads TGTGCCAGCAGCAGGGGCCCCGGGGAGCTGTTTTTT.